Ten or more counts support the clone carrying this T cell receptor beta chain. The antigen is not known. An end of the junction differs from the germline gene, which may be a read error. The sample originates from a study of regulatory T cells in long-lasting Graves disease. Study at large: Under 3 months of antithyroid drugs had been taken by newly diagnosed Graves' patients.

Time point in this sample: newly diagnosed GD, antithyroid drugs for less than 3 months. Isolated PBMC RNA provided the starting material for the TCR library. Study-level points and caveats: Favored usage of TRBV28, TRBJ1-2 and TRBJ2-5 was recorded in persistent disease.

The TCR beta library used iRepertoire HTBI primers with Arm-PCR amplification of CDR3. Via MiXCR, TCRdb re-called the multiplex PCR reads, giving one row per CDR3 protein. The sample lists more than 350,000 distinct CDR3 sequences; under 15% were seen once. This CDR3 has 15 amino acids. The germline CDR1 and CDR2 sequences are MNHGY and SVAAGI. These data are also associated with another study on T cells in Graves' hyperthyroidism and ophthalmopathy. That source notes: Exclusion followed for patients with uncontrolled infection, other autoimmune disease, pregnancy or lactation. With a median lead of roughly 6.8 months before onset, the model predicted ophthalmopathy.

The sequences come from peripheral blood mononuclear cells (PBMCs), collected at new diagnosis, from a patient treated with antithyroid drugs. The sequence came from a young woman with Graves disease. The V and J genes are TRBV6-9 and TRBJ2-1; 10 bases are a match to TRBD2. The CDR3 here is CASSERTSGFNEQFF. The CDR3 bases are TGCGCCAGCAGTGAGAGGACTAGCGGCTTCAATGAGCAGTTCTTC.